These 12 T cell receptor beta chains originate from one sample sequenced in a study of immune evolution from preneoplasia to lung adenocarcinoma (dated by TCRdb to 2020 to 2023). The library was prepared using the immunoSEQ multiplex PCR assay. Here the immuneACCESS table is served through TCRdb, limited to in-frame sequences with V and J called. Missing clones are a known gap in these copies; in checked studies unresolved V genes cover under half, and the rest lacks a known reason. Here the sample has several thousand clones; around 73% occur a single time. The ten most abundant clones make up around a tenth of the sample. The sequenced sample consisted of FFPE minimally invasive lung adenocarcinoma tissue. Taken with the paper, the label for cell subset or site translates to: micro-invasive lung adenocarcinoma (MIA). The receptors originated from an older donor with lung adenocarcinoma.

This clone was counted only a few times. The V call is TRBV19, the J call TRBJ1-1; a weak D match, TRBD1 (6 bases). The germline CDR1 and CDR2 sequences are LNHDA and SQIVND (reference sequence). The CDR3 totals 13 residues. The germline V and J ends were trimmed by 6 bases and 4 bases, with 12 bases remaining between them. Here the CDR3 DNA reads TGTGCCAGTAGATCAGGGGTGTCCACTGAAGCTTTCTTT. Protein sequence: CASRSGVSTEAFF.

The J gene is TRBJ1-2, the V gene TRBV7-9; D is possibly TRBD1 (5 bases). The CDR3 is made up of 13 amino acids. Trimming took 5 bases from V and 4 from J, leaving 11 bases between them. Germline values: CDR1 SEHNR, CDR2 FQNEAQ (reference sequence). CDR3 loop: CASSPGGTYGYTF. The CDR3 nucleotides are TGTGCCAGCAGCCCTGGCGGGACCTATGGCTACACCTTC. Looking up the rest from reference TRBV7-9 and TRBJ1-2 gives the full variable domain: DTGVSQNPRHKITKRGQNVTFRCDPISEHNRLYWYRQTLGQGPEFLTYFQNEAQLEKSRLLSDRFSAERPKGSFSTLEIQRTEQGDSAMYLCASSPGGTYGYTFGSGTRLTVV.

The CDR3 loop is CASSVTSGPVEQYF. The CDR3 bases are TGTGCCAGCAGCGTAACTAGCGGGCCCGTCGAGCAGTACTTC. The chain is built from TRBV9 and TRBJ2-7; the match to TRBD2 covers 9 bases. Losses at the gene ends were 1 base for V and 6 bases for J; bases not matched to a gene: 5. The CDR3 contains 14 residues. Germline V gene lookup returns CDR1 SGDLS and CDR2 YYNGEE.

The chain's CDR3 is CAWTLRGADTQYF. The CDR3 region has the DNA TGTGCCTGGACTCTAAGGGGCGCAGATACGCAGTATTTT. The V call is TRBV30, the J call TRBJ2-3; weak D call: TRBD1 (5 bases). CDR3 length equals 13 residues. V lost 4 bases and J 4 bases, leaving 12 bases between the germline ends. In germline, CDR1 is GTSNPN, CDR2 SVGIG (reference sequence).

CDR3 in DNA: TGTGCCAGCATGTGGCCGGACTACGAGCAGTACTTC. Protein: CASMWPDYEQYF. The chain recombines TRBV6-1 with TRBJ2-7; the D is unclear. The germline V gene has CDR1 MNHNS and CDR2 SASEGT. CDR3 length: 12 amino acids. V was trimmed by 7 bases and J by 3 bases, leaving 10 bases between them.

V is TRBV29-1 and J is TRBJ2-3; possible D gene TRBD2, 6 bases. Germline CDR1 and CDR2: SQVTM and ANQGSEA. V lost 3 bases and J lost 9, with 13 bases in between. This CDR3 contains 12 residues. The CDR3 here is CSVDPAEGTQYF. The DNA of the CDR3 is TGCAGCGTTGATCCTGCGGAGGGCACGCAGTATTTT.

CDR3 sequence reads: CASSANSALQYF. DNA of the CDR3: TGTGCCAGCAGCGCAAACAGTGCCCTGCAGTATTTT. The V gene is TRBV7-2, the J gene TRBJ2-3; D uncertain. Trimming removed 5 bases at V and 11 bases at J, with 14 bases between. The germline V gene encodes CDR1 SGHTA and CDR2 FQGNSA. CDR3 size: 12 residues.

The chain joins TRBV5-1 to TRBJ1-4; D unclear. Germline values: CDR1 SGHRS, CDR2 YFSETQ. Trimming removed 0 bases at V and 3 bases at J, with 6 bases between. CDR3 length: 14 amino acids. The CDR3 protein is CASSLGFANEKLFF. The CDR3 DNA reads as TGCGCCAGCAGCTTGGGGTTCGCTAATGAAAAACTGTTTTTT.

The J gene is TRBJ2-1, the V gene TRBV28, with 7 positions matching TRBD1. Trimming at V came to 2 bases and at J to 0 bases, leaving 10 bases not matched to a gene. This CDR3 region has 18 residues. Germline V CDR1 and CDR2: MDHEN, SYDVKM. The CDR3 region is CASSLRTGPTLSYNEQFF. CDR3 bases: TGTGCCAGCAGTTTAAGGACAGGACCTACTCTCTCCTACAATGAGCAGTTCTTC.

The gene calls are TRBV6-5 and TRBJ2-4; 9 positions match TRBD1. The CDR3 loop spans 14 amino acids. The germline V gene encodes CDR1 MNHEY and CDR2 SVGAGI. V dropped 6 bases and J dropped 2; count of bases not matched to a gene: 2. The CDR3 here is CASSGTGTKNIQYF. The CDR3 DNA sequence: TGTGCCAGCAGCGGGACAGGGACCAAAAACATTCAGTACTTC.

The rearrangement links TRBV19 to TRBJ2-7; 9 bases are shared with TRBD2. The CDR3 is 16 residues long. Germline-derived CDR1 and CDR2 are LNHDA and SQIVND (reference sequence). The V and J ends lost 4 bases and 6 bases, in that order; junction bases with no gene match: 13. CDR3 region: CASSTISRAGGPEQYF. CDR3 DNA sequence: TGTGCCAGTAGTACCATTAGCCGGGCGGGAGGGCCCGAGCAGTACTTC.

In its sample, this clone is large. The chain recombines TRBV18 with TRBJ2-3; D possibly uses TRBD1 or TRBD2 (5 bases each). V lost 7 bases and J lost 2, with 10 bases in between. Germline V gene data show CDR1 as KGHSH and CDR2 as LQKENI. This CDR3 is built from 13 residues. CDR3 DNA sequence: TGTGCCAGCTGGGGCGGGCTCACAGATACGCAGTATTTT. Translating it yields CASWGGLTDTQYF.